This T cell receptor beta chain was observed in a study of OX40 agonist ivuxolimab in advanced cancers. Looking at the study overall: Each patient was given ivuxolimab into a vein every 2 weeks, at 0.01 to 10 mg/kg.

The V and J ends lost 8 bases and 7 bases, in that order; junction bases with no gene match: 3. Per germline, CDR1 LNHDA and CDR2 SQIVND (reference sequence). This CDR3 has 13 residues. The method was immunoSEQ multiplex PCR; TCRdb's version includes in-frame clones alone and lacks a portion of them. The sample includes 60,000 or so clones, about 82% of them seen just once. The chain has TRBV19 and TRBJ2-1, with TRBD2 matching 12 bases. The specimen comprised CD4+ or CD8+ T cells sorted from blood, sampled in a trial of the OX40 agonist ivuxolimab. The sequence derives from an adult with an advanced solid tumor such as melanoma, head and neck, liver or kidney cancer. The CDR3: CASVTSGGNEQFF. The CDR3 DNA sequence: TGTGCCAGTGTGACTAGCGGGGGAAATGAGCAGTTCTTC.